This TCR beta chain was documented in a study of T-cell memory formation after mild COVID-19. Study-wide background: Largely, TCR clusters stayed within a single donor.

TCRdb used MiXCR to reprocess the 5' RACE reads, holding one entry per CDR3 protein. The sample has 90,000 to 120,000 distinct CDR3 sequences, roughly 10% seen once. Comments on this clonotype: Its cognate antigen is unknown.

The CDR3 loop spans 17 amino acids. Germline values: CDR1 SGHRS, CDR2 YFSETQ. The V and J ends lost 1 base and 1 base respectively, with 17 bases between them. Study-level points and caveats: The study found balanced CD4/CD8 in clones contracting day 15 to 85 and a CD4+ lean in later expanders.

Sequences were obtained from PBMCs or a T cell subset sorted from them (not recorded which). This sequence originates from a man between 18 and 29 years old who had mild COVID-19 (a few samples of this study predate the infection). Cell type and time point are not known. This rearrangement joins TRBV5-1 to TRBJ2-5; a weak D match, TRBD2 (6 bases). As DNA, the CDR3 is TGCGCCAGCAGCTTGTTAGTAGGCGGGGAGTCCCAAGAGACCCAGTACTTC. The encoded protein is CASSLLVGGESQETQYF.